This T cell receptor (beta chain) was retrieved from a study of OX40 agonist ivuxolimab in advanced cancers. Whole-study context: It was ivuxolimab, an agonistic anti-OX40 (CD134) antibody, that patients were treated with.

The data were produced by immunoSEQ multiplex PCR, yet TCRdb's version contains in-frame clones alone and is incomplete. The table has tens of thousands of clones, around 86% seen once. The length of the CDR3 is 13 residues. Trimming removed 1 base from V and 8 bases from J, with 11 bases in between. Germline-derived CDR1 and CDR2 are SGHTA and FQGTGA. The TCR comes from an adult with an advanced solid tumor such as melanoma, head and neck, liver or kidney cancer. The chain recombines TRBV7-3 with TRBJ1-2; D gene uncertain. The sample here was CD4+ or CD8+ T cells sorted from blood, taken in a trial of the OX40 agonist ivuxolimab. The CDR3 nucleotides read TGTGCCAGCAGCTTAAGTGAGGGAGGCGGCTACACCTTC. Translation gives CASSLSEGGGYTF.